One and the same sample provided the 22 T cell receptor beta chains below, sequenced in a study of T cells in Graves' hyperthyroidism and ophthalmopathy. Researchers amplified the TCR beta CDR3 regions from RNA transcripts. The HTBI primer set served for first-round RT-PCR of the TCR CDR3. TCRdb independently ran MiXCR on the multiplex PCR reads; one entry per CDR3 protein. This sample has fewer than 600,000 distinct CDR3 sequences, with around 15% found just once. The specimen sequenced was blood. The receptors originated from a woman under 30 with Graves' hyperthyroidism.

CDR3 coding DNA: TGTGCCAGCAGCCCCCTGGTGGGCCCCCGCTCCTCAGCTTTCTTT. Its translation: CASSPLVGPRSSAFF. The chain couples TRBV9 to TRBJ1-1; D unresolved. The CDR3 sequence is 15 residues long. V dropped 4 bases and J dropped 10 bases, with 23 bases sitting between them. The germline V gene has CDR1 SGDLS and CDR2 YYNGEE. The whole variable domain, remainder taken from reference TRBV9 and TRBJ1-1, is DSGVTQTPKHLITATGQRVTLRCSPRSGDLSVYWYQQSLDQGLQFLIQYYNGEERAKGNILERFSAQQFPDLHSELNLSSLELGDSALYFCASSPLVGPRSSAFFGQGTRLTVV.

This chain joins TRBV11-2 and TRBJ2-3; TRBD2 matches at 8 bases. With 5 bases clipped from V and 6 bases from J, the junction kept 16 bases outside the gene matches. The CDR3 extends over 17 amino acids. Germline V CDR1 and CDR2: SGHAT, FQNNGV. The CDR3 nucleotides read TGTGCCAGCAGCCGGGGCGGGAGGCTAGCCGGCGGGGATACGCAGTATTTT. Amino acid sequence: CASSRGGRLAGGDTQYF. The full variable domain, in which reference TRBV11-2 and TRBJ2-3 provide the parts outside the CDR3, is EAGVAQSPRYKIIEKRQSVAFWCNPISGHATLYWYQQILGQGPKLLIQFQNNGVVDDSQLPKDRFSAERLKGVDSTLKIQPAKLEDSAVYLCASSRGGRLAGGDTQYFGPGTRLTVL.

The rearrangement links TRBV6-2 or TRBV6-3 to TRBJ2-7; 14 positions agree with TRBD2. The CDR3 extends over 15 amino acids. Germline loops: CDR1 MNHEY, CDR2 SVGEGT. Losses at the gene ends were 6 bases for V and 4 bases for J; bases not matched to a gene: 5. CDR3 DNA sequence: TGTGCCAGCAGGGCGGGACTAGCGGGAGCTTACGAGCAGTACGTC. It codes for CASRAGLAGAYEQYV.

This clonotype appeared many times. The chain couples TRBV3-1 to TRBJ2-7; D ambiguous. The CDR3 spans 18 residues. Between the trimmed V and J ends, which lost 0 bases and 4 bases, there was a span of 22 bases. Germline V gene sequence: CDR1 LGHDT, CDR2 YNNKEL (reference sequence). The CDR3 DNA reads TGTGCCAGCAGCCAAGAAGAGGATTCGGACCTCCCGTGGTACGAGCAGTACGTC. Translation gives CASSQEEDSDLPWYEQYV.

J is TRBJ2-3 and V is TRBV13; 7 bases fit TRBD2. This CDR3 has 15 residues. V dropped 6 bases and J dropped 4; count of bases not matched to a gene: 10. Germline V gene sequence: CDR1 PRHDT, CDR2 FYEKMQ (reference sequence). The DNA of the CDR3 is TGTGCCAGCAGTCCCACGGGAGGTCGGGCAGATACGCAGTATTTT. Translation gives CASSPTGGRADTQYF.

This clonotype was counted ten times or more. The chain is built from TRBV3-1 and TRBJ2-1; 11 bases agree with TRBD2. V shed 0 bases and J 6 bases; nucleotides not matched to a gene: 4. The CDR3 consists of 16 residues. Germline CDR1 LGHDT, CDR2 YNNKEL (reference sequence). The CDR3 loop reads CASSQDRLAGGNEQFF. The CDR3 DNA is TGTGCCAGCAGCCAAGATCGGCTAGCGGGAGGCAATGAGCAGTTCTTC.

This clonotype showed up many times. This chain uses TRBV6-5 with TRBJ1-5, with TRBD1 as a possible D gene (6 bases). Trimming took off 4 bases at V and 2 bases at J, with 12 bases between the two ends. Per germline, CDR1 MNHEY and CDR2 SVGAGI. The CDR3 length is 15 residues. Here the CDR3 DNA reads TGTGCCAGCAGTTCCTCCAGGGGCGGCAATCAGCCCCAGCATTTT. Translating it yields CASSSSRGGNQPQHF.

This clonotype was observed many times. This chain connects TRBV3-1 to TRBJ2-7; tentatively, D is TRBD1 (6 bases). The CDR3 consists of 16 residues. Trimming removed 4 bases from V and 4 bases from J, with 20 bases in between. Germline CDR1 LGHDT, CDR2 YNNKEL (reference sequence). This CDR3 reads CASSPYLPGHVYEQYF. Written as DNA, the CDR3 is TGTGCCAGCAGCCCCTATCTTCCGGGACACGTTTACGAGCAGTACTTC.

This clonotype was observed at least ten times. The J gene is TRBJ2-6, the V gene TRBV6-1; perhaps TRBD1 as D (5 bases). Germline V gene data show CDR1 as MNHNS and CDR2 as SASEGT. Between the trimmed V and J ends, which lost 8 bases and 2 bases, there was a span of 7 bases. This CDR3 spans 13 amino acids. CDR3 region: CASQGAGANVLTF. CDR3 sequence (DNA): TGTGCCAGCCAGGGCGCTGGGGCCAACGTCCTGACTTTC.

The chain is built from TRBV15 and TRBJ1-4, with D perhaps matching TRBD1 (6 bases). Germline V gene data show CDR1 as LNHNV and CDR2 as YYDKDF (reference sequence). The CDR3 extends over 16 amino acids. V gave up 3 bases and J gave up 3 bases, with 14 bases separating them. The DNA for the CDR3 is TGTGCCACCAGCAGGGACACAGGGCCCTCTAATGAAAAACTGTTTTTT. Translation: CATSRDTGPSNEKLFF. Full variable domain (remainder filled in from reference TRBV15 and TRBJ1-4): DAMVIQNPRYQVTQFGKPVTLSCSQTLNHNVMYWYQQKSSQAPKLLFHYYDKDFNNEADTPDNFQSRRPNTSFCFLDIRSPGLGDTAMYLCATSRDTGPSNEKLFFGSGTQLSVL.

This clonotype was detected many times. The rearrangement uses TRBV11-2 and TRBJ2-3, with TRBD2 matching over 13 bases. The germline V gene encodes CDR1 SGHAT and CDR2 FQNNGV. Trimming took 1 base from V and 4 from J; bases not matched to a gene: 2. The length of the CDR3 is 16 residues. The CDR3 sequence: CASSLAGLAGADTQYF. DNA for the CDR3: TGTGCCAGCAGCTTAGCAGGACTAGCGGGAGCAGATACGCAGTATTTT.

The sample holds many counts of this clonotype. V gene TRBV9 combines with J gene TRBJ1-2, with D perhaps matching TRBD1 (5 bases). CDR1 and CDR2 (germline): SGDLS, YYNGEE. The V gene lost 3 bases and the J gene lost 8 bases, with 14 bases spanning the gap. The CDR3 extends over 13 amino acids. The DNA for the CDR3 is TGTGCCAGCAGCGCAGACAGTCCGTCCGGCTACACCTTC. The encoded protein is CASSADSPSGYTF. The full variable domain, with the rest looked up from reference TRBV9 and TRBJ1-2, is DSGVTQTPKHLITATGQRVTLRCSPRSGDLSVYWYQQSLDQGLQFLIQYYNGEERAKGNILERFSAQQFPDLHSELNLSSLELGDSALYFCASSADSPSGYTFGSGTRLTVV.

Ten or more counts support this clonotype. The chain couples TRBV12-3 or TRBV12-4 to TRBJ1-2, with 7 bases lining up with TRBD1. The CDR3 consists of 12 residues. V dropped 6 bases and J dropped 4; count of bases not matched to a gene: 2. This CDR3 reads CASRTGAYGYTF. CDR3 coding DNA: TGTGCCAGCAGAACAGGGGCCTATGGCTACACCTTC.

This clonotype was counted many times. The chain has TRBV30 and TRBJ1-2, with D unclear. The CDR3 is made up of 13 amino acids. The V gene's germline CDR1 is GTSNPN and CDR2 SVGIG (reference sequence). The DNA of the CDR3 is TGTGCTCACTTCGGCGGACCAAACTATGGCTACACCTTC. Protein sequence: CAHFGGPNYGYTF. Together with reference TRBV30 and TRBJ1-2, the CDR3 gives the full variable domain: SQTIHQWPATLVQPVGSPLSLECTVEGTSNPNLYWYRQAAGRGLQLLFYSVGIGQISSEVPQNLSASRPQDRQFILSSKKLLLSDSGFYLCAHFGGPNYGYTFGSGTRLTVV.

In this sample, this clonotype turned up a few times. V is TRBV19 and J is TRBJ2-1; TRBD1 matches at 8 bases. This CDR3 contains 14 residues. Trimming removed 4 bases from V and 8 bases from J; junction bases left unmatched: 7. Looked up from germline, CDR1 is LNHDA and CDR2 is SQIVND (reference sequence). CDR3 nucleotides: TGTGCCAGTAGTACTGACCCAGGGGGCGATGAGCAGTTCTTC. Residues: CASSTDPGGDEQFF.

With regard to this clonotype: A much larger clone differs by one base, so this may be a read error. The chain links TRBV30 to TRBJ2-7, with no clear D. This CDR3 spans 12 amino acids. Per germline, CDR1 GTSNPN and CDR2 SVGIG (reference sequence). V shed 4 bases and J shed 3 bases, with 10 bases lying between them. The CDR3 sequence: CAWITTNYEQYF. The DNA of the CDR3 is TGTGCCTGGATCACCACAAACTACGAGCAGTACTTC.

This clonotype has a count of ten or more. The V gene is TRBV30, the J gene TRBJ1-1; D gene uncertain. This CDR3 is 12 amino acids long. Germline V gene lookup returns CDR1 GTSNPN and CDR2 SVGIG (reference sequence). V was shortened by 5 bases and J by 0 bases, with 7 bases between the two germline ends. The CDR3 nucleotides read TGTGCCTGGGCTTCAATGAACACTGAAGCTTTCTTT. Translation gives CAWASMNTEAFF.

This clonotype was found a few times. The genes are TRBV6-1 and TRBJ1-1, with D possibly matching TRBD1 (6 bases). V was cut by 2 bases and J by 4 bases, with 17 bases left in between. The CDR3 is made up of 16 amino acids. From germline, CDR1 is MNHNS and CDR2 SASEGT. As DNA, the CDR3 is TGTGCCAGCAGTGAATGGGGGGCAGGGATGCTCACTGAAGCTTTCTTT. This codes for CASSEWGAGMLTEAFF.

Many counts were recorded for this clonotype. This chain joins TRBV11-2 and TRBJ2-3; D is perhaps TRBD1 (6 bases). Per germline, CDR1 SGHAT and CDR2 FQNNGV. The CDR3 has 17 amino acids. With 1 base removed from V and 2 bases from J, the gap between germline ends came to 16 bases. The CDR3 sequence: CASSLADVWGLTDTQYF. As DNA, the CDR3 is TGTGCCAGCAGCTTAGCAGATGTGTGGGGGCTCACAGATACGCAGTATTTT.

There are many counts of this clonotype. The J gene is TRBJ1-2, the V gene TRBV12-3 or TRBV12-4, with a possible D match to TRBD1 (6 bases). Trimming stripped 3 bases from V and 7 bases from J, with 21 bases between. This CDR3 contains 16 residues. This chain's CDR3 is CASSLGRDTKSPGYTF. CDR3 in DNA: TGTGCCAGCAGTTTGGGGCGGGACACCAAGAGCCCTGGCTACACCTTC.

This clonotype occurred many times. The V call is TRBV20-1, the J call TRBJ2-3, with 7 bases aligning to TRBD2. Trimming took 6 bases from V and 0 from J; bases not matched to a gene: 12. CDR1 DFQATT and CDR2 SNEGSKA come from the germline V gene (reference sequence). This CDR3 has 16 amino acids. The CDR3 DNA is TGCAGTGCCACAGGAGCGGGGAAACCAAGCACAGATACGCAGTATTTT. Amino acids: CSATGAGKPSTDTQYF.

This clonotype was found many times. The rearrangement links TRBV27 to TRBJ2-1; tentative D call: TRBD2 (5 bases). From germline, CDR1 is MNHEY and CDR2 SMNVEV (reference sequence). CDR3 length equals 13 residues. V was shortened by 4 bases and J by 4 bases, with 8 bases between the two germline ends. The CDR3 region has the DNA TGTGCCAGCAGTTGGCCGGGGTACAATGAGCAGTTCTTC. Protein sequence: CASSWPGYNEQFF.